The sequence of this T cell receptor (beta chain) was determined in a study of blood T cell repertoires in COVID-19 (dated by TCRdb to 2018 to 2020). Background for the entire study: The collaborator samples originated in the United States, Italy and Spain and spanned the acute and convalescent phases of COVID-19. Deeply sampled blood TCRbeta repertoires from subjects exposed to, actively infected with, or recovered from COVID-19 were included in the dataset. Samples came from the ongoing ImmuneRACE study (first 160 participants) plus 1,254 subjects from 6 global collaborators. The repertoires were released in a freely available public database intended as a resource for research on the immune response to SARS-CoV-2. Nearly every sample came with metadata listing a de-identified subject ID, COVID-19 status, age in years and sex. The material from the prospective study consisted of cDNA or gDNA derived from T cells, B-cell-depleted T cells, or PBMCs. Where available, HLA class I and class II types were obtained from metadata supplied by the sample provider rather than from assay-based typing. Beyond this particular receptor, the publication reports: Clinical and demographic metadata were provided uncurated, with the amount varying by source and participant.

Concerning this clone: The antigen it binds to is not known. Base qualities were left out, and no much larger clone turns up one base away.

Participants in the prospective study were aged roughly 18 to 100 years, lived in over 20 United States geographic areas, and enrolled through a virtual design. In the prospective study, cohorts were assigned on the basis of participant-reported clinical history obtained from a screening survey and a study questionnaire. For ImmuneRACE Cohort 3, a participant was defined as recovered based on two consecutive negative NP/OP PCR tests, clearance by a healthcare professional, or resolution of symptoms. In the prospective study, whole blood, serum and a nasopharyngeal or oropharyngeal swab were collected from each participant by mobile phlebotomists. Participants in the prospective study had the option to provide additional blood draws and questionnaires over a 2-month period. Blood samples from the prospective study were shipped frozen or at room temperature prior to DNA extraction. The immunoSEQ Assay, a bias-controlled multiplex PCR, was used to amplify TCRbeta CDR3 regions from genomic DNA. On the study's bioinformatics: Within the assay, amplification of reference gene primers was used to estimate how many nucleated cells each sample contained. Sequence reads were collapsed and filtered to measure the absolute abundance of every unique TCRbeta CDR3 rearrangement. For each sample, productive Simpson clonality was calculated as the square root of Simpson's diversity index across productive rearrangements. Imported from immuneACCESS, the table was reduced by TCRdb to in-frame sequences with V and J called. These copies leave out some clones; in studies compared against another copy, an unresolved V gene accounts for under half, and the cause of the remainder is not known. That table gives V, J and clone size, and the DNA gave D and trimming. Within this sample are over 250,000 clones, with more than 70% of them counted one time only. Roughly 5.3% of the sample is held by the ten biggest clonotypes.

The CDR3 runs 13 amino acids, cysteine and phenylalanine included. The entry retains the CDR3 DNA only, 39 bases that are in frame from base 1. The germline V gene (reference sequence) yields LNHDA for CDR1 and SQIVND for CDR2. A distance of 5 bases separates the germline ends of V and J, which lose 2 bases and 1 base respectively. This clonotype originated in a woman aged 30 to 39 who had recovered from COVID-19. The source material was PBMCs or T cells enriched from blood (not recorded which). The chain links TRBV19 with TRBJ1-1; the D gene is unclear. The CDR3 is CASSITKNTEAFF. In nucleotides, the sequence is TGTGCCAGTAGTATAACAAAGAACACTGAAGCTTTCTTT.